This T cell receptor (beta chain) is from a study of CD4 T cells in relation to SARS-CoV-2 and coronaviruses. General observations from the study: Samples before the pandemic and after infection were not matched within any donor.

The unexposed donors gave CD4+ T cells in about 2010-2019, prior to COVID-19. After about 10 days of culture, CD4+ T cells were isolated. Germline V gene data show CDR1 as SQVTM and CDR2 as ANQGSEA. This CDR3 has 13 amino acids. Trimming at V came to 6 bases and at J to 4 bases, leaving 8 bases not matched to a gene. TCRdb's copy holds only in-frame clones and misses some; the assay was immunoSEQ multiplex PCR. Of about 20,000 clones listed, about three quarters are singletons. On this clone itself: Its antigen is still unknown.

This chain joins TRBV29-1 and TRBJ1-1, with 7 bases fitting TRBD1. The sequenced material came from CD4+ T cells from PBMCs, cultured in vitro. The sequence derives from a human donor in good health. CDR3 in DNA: TGCAGCGTCTGTACAGGGGCGGGCACTGAAGCTTTCTTT. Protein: CSVCTGAGTEAFF.